These T cell receptor beta chains were read from a single sample in a study of T cell changes during pregnancy in multiple sclerosis. Measured with immunoSEQ multiplex PCR; TCRdb has only the in-frame clones, and not every one. The sample has around 83,000 clones; under 95% are singletons. Specimen: CD4+ T cells from peripheral blood mononuclear cells, collected in the second trimester of pregnancy. These receptors originate from a female donor with multiple sclerosis, enrolled in a pregnancy study. CDR3s include the opening cysteine and the closing phenylalanine or tryptophan. D genes are given only for firm matches. A row's size may be missing; if present it is once, few, many or a size class.

V gene: TRBV7-8; D gene: -; J gene: TRBJ1-1; CDR3 length: 13; clone size: -; CDR3 DNA: TGTGCCAGCAGCCCGAGTCTGAACACTGAAGCTTTCTTT; CDR3 protein: CASSPSLNTEAFF
V gene: TRBV11-2; D gene: TRBD1; J gene: TRBJ2-2; CDR3 length: 16; clone size: -; CDR3 DNA: TGTGCCAGCAGCCCCTCGGCAGGGGGCCTTACCGGGGAGCTGTTTTTT; CDR3 protein: CASSPSAGGLTGELFF
V gene: TRBV25-1; D gene: TRBD1; J gene: TRBJ1-6; CDR3 length: 12; clone size: once; CDR3 DNA: TGTGCTTCCGGGACAGCTAATTCACCCCTCCACTTT; CDR3 protein: CASGTANSPLHF
V gene: TRBV9; D gene: -; J gene: TRBJ2-1; CDR3 length: 16; clone size: -; CDR3 DNA: TGTGCCAGCAGCGTTGGTCTGGGGAGCTCCTACAATGAGCAGTTCTTC; CDR3 protein: CASSVGLGSSYNEQFF
V gene: TRBV18; D gene: TRBD1; J gene: TRBJ2-7; CDR3 length: 15; clone size: -; CDR3 DNA: TGTGCCAGCTCACCAGCGGACAGGGGTAGGGACGAGCAGTACTTC; CDR3 protein: CASSPADRGRDEQYF
V gene: TRBV9; D gene: TRBD1; J gene: TRBJ1-2; CDR3 length: 17; clone size: -; CDR3 DNA: TGTGCCAGCAGCGTAGCCCCTTCTTGGGGACAGAACTATGGCTACACCTTC; CDR3 protein: CASSVAPSWGQNYGYTF
V gene: TRBV30; D gene: -; J gene: TRBJ1-2; CDR3 length: 13; clone size: -; CDR3 DNA: TGTGCCTGGAGAAACAGAGCTAACTATGGCTACACCTTC; CDR3 protein: CAWRNRANYGYTF
V gene: TRBV19; D gene: -; J gene: TRBJ2-5; CDR3 length: 16; clone size: -; CDR3 DNA: TGTGCCAGTAGTCCGGAGCCCAATCAGGGGTGGGAGACCCAGTACTTC; CDR3 protein: CASSPEPNQGWETQYF
V gene: TRBV7-9; D gene: -; J gene: TRBJ1-2; CDR3 length: 14; clone size: -; CDR3 DNA: TGTGCCAGCAGCTTATTGGGAGGCAACTATGGCTACACCTTC; CDR3 protein: CASSLLGGNYGYTF
V gene: TRBV14; D gene: -; J gene: TRBJ2-5; CDR3 length: 14; clone size: -; CDR3 DNA: TGTGCCAGCAGCCAAGTTTGGGCAGTAGAGACCCAGTACTTC; CDR3 protein: CASSQVWAVETQYF
V gene: TRBV5-4; D gene: -; J gene: TRBJ2-1; CDR3 length: 13; clone size: -; CDR3 DNA: TGTGCCAGCAGCTTAAGGCAGGGCAATGAGCAGTTCTTC; CDR3 protein: CASSLRQGNEQFF
V gene: TRBV27; D gene: -; J gene: TRBJ2-4; CDR3 length: 15; clone size: -; CDR3 DNA: TGTGCCAGCAGCCGCTATATGATAGCCAAAAACATTCAGTACTTC; CDR3 protein: CASSRYMIAKNIQYF
V gene: TRBV30; D gene: -; J gene: TRBJ2-1; CDR3 length: 16; clone size: -; CDR3 DNA: TGTGCCTGGAGTGTAGGTAGACCTAGTCTCTACAATGAGCAGTTCTTC; CDR3 protein: CAWSVGRPSLYNEQFF
V gene: TRBV18; D gene: -; J gene: TRBJ1-1; CDR3 length: 16; clone size: -; CDR3 DNA: TGTGCCAGCTCACCAAATGGGGGGGCCGCAAACACTGAAGCTTTCTTT; CDR3 protein: CASSPNGGAANTEAFF
V gene: TRBV7-9; D gene: -; J gene: TRBJ1-2; CDR3 length: 16; clone size: -; CDR3 DNA: TGTGCCAGCAGCCAATCACGGGGGGGATCAAACTATGGCTACACCTTC; CDR3 protein: CASSQSRGGSNYGYTF
V gene: TRBV18; D gene: TRBD1; J gene: TRBJ1-4; CDR3 length: 16; clone size: -; CDR3 DNA: TGTGCCAGCTCCCGGGACAGGGGCCCAATGGGAGAAAAACTGTTTTTT; CDR3 protein: CASSRDRGPMGEKLFF
V gene: TRBV7-9; D gene: TRBD1; J gene: TRBJ1-4; CDR3 length: 14; clone size: -; CDR3 DNA: TGTGCCAGCAGCTGGGACAGGGAAACATCAAAACTGTTTTTT; CDR3 protein: CASSWDRETSKLFF
V gene: TRBV6-5; D gene: -; J gene: TRBJ1-1; CDR3 length: 14; clone size: once; CDR3 DNA: TGTGCCAGCACCTTGGGGGACATGAACACTGAAGCTTTCTTT; CDR3 protein: CASTLGDMNTEAFF
V gene: TRBV19; D gene: TRBD2; J gene: TRBJ2-1; CDR3 length: 13; clone size: once; CDR3 DNA: TGTGCCAGTAGCCCAACTAGCGGGACCACGCAGTTCTTC; CDR3 protein: CASSPTSGTTQFF
V gene: TRBV27; D gene: -; J gene: TRBJ1-4; CDR3 length: 16; clone size: -; CDR3 DNA: TGTGCCAGCAGTCGTTTACCGGGACACTCTAATGAAAAACTGTTTTTT; CDR3 protein: CASSRLPGHSNEKLFF
V gene: TRBV5-1; D gene: TRBD1; J gene: TRBJ1-2; CDR3 length: 14; clone size: once; CDR3 DNA: TGCGCCAGCAGCTCCACAGGGGGTAGCTATGGCTACACCTTC; CDR3 protein: CASSSTGGSYGYTF
V gene: TRBV6-5; D gene: TRBD1; J gene: TRBJ1-4; CDR3 length: 14; clone size: -; CDR3 DNA: TGTGCCAGCAGCTTAGACAGGGAGAAGGGCGAACTGTTTTTT; CDR3 protein: CASSLDREKGELFF
V gene: TRBV15; D gene: -; J gene: TRBJ2-7; CDR3 length: 14; clone size: -; CDR3 DNA: TGTGCCACCAGCGGGCGAACACCCCGTTACGAGCAGTACTTC; CDR3 protein: CATSGRTPRYEQYF
V gene: TRBV7-8; D gene: TRBD2; J gene: TRBJ2-1; CDR3 length: 18; clone size: -; CDR3 DNA: TGTGCCAGCAGCTTTTTCCTAGGGACTAGCGGGAAGTACAATGAGCAGTTCTTC; CDR3 protein: CASSFFLGTSGKYNEQFF
V gene: TRBV5-4; D gene: TRBD2; J gene: TRBJ2-3; CDR3 length: 14; clone size: -; CDR3 DNA: TGTGCCAGCAGCCAGACTAGCGTCACAGATACGCAGTATTTT; CDR3 protein: CASSQTSVTDTQYF